This is a list of T cell receptor beta chains from one sample in a study of cytomegalovirus exposure and HLA in healthy donors. Using immunoSEQ multiplex PCR, the repertoire was profiled, and TCRdb retains in-frame clones only, with some absent. The sample consists of about 98,000 clones, roughly 94% of them appearing once. The sample consisted of PBMCs. The receptors stem from a woman aged 18-29 years in good health and CMV-seronegative. Both conserved end residues are part of each CDR3. A D gene is named only where the DNA matches it firmly. Clone size is shown for a subset of rows, as once, few, many or a class of expanded clone.

clone_size d_call j_call v_call cdr3_nt cdr3_aa
NA TRBD1 TRBJ2-2 TRBV13 TGTGCCAGCAGCTGGGACAGGGATCACGGGGAGCTGTTTTTT CASSWDRDHGELFF
NA NA TRBJ1-2 TRBV6-5 TGTGCCAGCAGTTACAATAGAGGAAGGGGAGGCTACACCTTC CASSYNRGRGGYTF
NA TRBD1 TRBJ1-2 TRBV19 TGTGCCAGTAGCACAGGGGACTATGGCTACACCTTC CASSTGDYGYTF
NA NA TRBJ2-3 TRBV7-8 TGTGCCAGCAGCCAGGACGGTCTAGCTGTAGATACGCAGTATTTT CASSQDGLAVDTQYF
NA NA TRBJ1-5 TRBV5-5 TGTGCCAGCAGCTTGGCGGGAGACTATAGCAATCAGCCCCAGCATTTT CASSLAGDYSNQPQHF
NA NA TRBJ1-1 TRBV11-3 TGTGCCAGCAGCCCGCATTCGGGGAGGGTCACTGAAGCTTTCTTT CASSPHSGRVTEAFF
NA NA TRBJ1-2 TRBV15 TGTGCCACCAGCAATGGCGGACAGACTAACTATGGCTACACCTTC CATSNGGQTNYGYTF
NA NA TRBJ1-2 TRBV5-1 TGCGCCAGCAGCTCGGGAGATTATGGCTACACCTTC CASSSGDYGYTF
NA TRBD1 TRBJ2-7 TRBV7-9 TGTGCCAGCAGCTTAGCGCTTGGCAGGGGGAACGAGCAGTACTTC CASSLALGRGNEQYF
NA TRBD2 TRBJ2-7 TRBV2 TGTGCCAGCAGTCCCGCGGGACTAGCGGGAGTCTACGAGCAGTACTTC CASSPAGLAGVYEQYF
NA NA TRBJ2-7 TRBV30 TGTGCCTGGAGACCTCAGGGGACCTACGAGCAGTACTTC CAWRPQGTYEQYF
NA TRBD2 TRBJ2-5 TRBV11-2 TGTGCCAGCAGCCCCGGACTAGACCAAGAGACCCAGTACTTC CASSPGLDQETQYF
NA NA TRBJ1-1 TRBV18 TGTGCCAGCTCACCCCGGTCAGGCGTGGGCACTGAAGCTTTCTTT CASSPRSGVGTEAFF
NA NA TRBJ1-1 TRBV23-1 TGCGCCAGGATAGGGGGTTTCGGAGACACTGAAGCTTTCTTT CARIGGFGDTEAFF
NA TRBD2 TRBJ2-3 TRBV7-2 TGTGCCAGCAGCTTAGGACTAGCGCACACAGATACGCAGTATTTT CASSLGLAHTDTQYF
NA TRBD1 TRBJ1-1 TRBV7-2 TGTGCCAGCAGCTTACGGGGGAGACAGGGACACACTGAAGCTTTCTTT CASSLRGRQGHTEAFF
once TRBD1 TRBJ1-1 TRBV7-2 TGTGCCAGCAGCTGGACAGGGTTGGGCACTGAAGCTTTCTTT CASSWTGLGTEAFF
NA TRBD1 TRBJ1-2 TRBV19 TGTGCCAGTAGTATGGGCTTTCCGGGACAGGCTAACTATGGCTACACCTTC CASSMGFPGQANYGYTF
few NA TRBJ1-1 TRBV19 TGTGCCAGTAGTATAGGACTCACTGAAGCTTTCTTT CASSIGLTEAFF
few NA TRBJ2-7 TRBV2 TGTGCCAGCAGTGAAAAATTCATGGGAGAACTAGGTTTCTACGAGCAGTACTTC CASSEKFMGELGFYEQYF
NA NA TRBJ2-1 TRBV7-9 TGTGCCAGCAGCTTAGGGGGCCTGGCAGAGAGCTCCTACAATGAGCAGTTCTTC CASSLGGLAESSYNEQFF
NA NA TRBJ1-2 TRBV2 TGTGCCCGACCACCCGGATTTTCGACAGGAGTACACTATGGCTACACCTTC CARPPGFSTGVHYGYTF
NA TRBD2 TRBJ2-5 TRBV19 TGTGCCAGTAGTAGATCTAGCGGGGGAGTATTAGAGACCCAGTACTTC CASSRSSGGVLETQYF